This TCR beta chain appears in the sequencing data of a study of cytomegalovirus exposure and HLA in healthy donors. Assay used: immunoSEQ multiplex PCR; TCRdb lists only in-frame clones, some missing. Here the sample spans around 90,000 clones, 84% being singletons. V was clipped by 2 bases and J by 0 bases; unmatched bases: 5. The germline CDR1 and CDR2 sequences are ENHRY and SYGVKD. The CDR3 sequence is 17 residues long. The chain employs TRBV10-3 and TRBJ2-5; 11 nucleotides align to TRBD2. The sequenced sample was PBMCs. The clonotype comes from a woman under 30 in good health and CMV-seropositive. The CDR3 region is CAISETPSGGYQETQYF. CDR3 DNA: TGTGCCATCAGTGAGACCCCTAGCGGGGGGTACCAAGAGACCCAGTACTTC.